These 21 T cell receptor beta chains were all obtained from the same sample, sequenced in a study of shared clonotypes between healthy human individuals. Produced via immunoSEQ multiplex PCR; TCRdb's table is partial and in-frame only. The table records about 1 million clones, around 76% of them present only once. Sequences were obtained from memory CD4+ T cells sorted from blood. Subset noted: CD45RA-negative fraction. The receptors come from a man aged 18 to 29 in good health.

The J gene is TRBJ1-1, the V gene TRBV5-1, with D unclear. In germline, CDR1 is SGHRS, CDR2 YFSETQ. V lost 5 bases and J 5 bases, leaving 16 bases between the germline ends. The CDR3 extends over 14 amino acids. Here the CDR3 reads CASRLGGSNTEAFF. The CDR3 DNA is TGCGCCAGCAGATTAGGAGGTTCTAATACTGAAGCTTTCTTT.

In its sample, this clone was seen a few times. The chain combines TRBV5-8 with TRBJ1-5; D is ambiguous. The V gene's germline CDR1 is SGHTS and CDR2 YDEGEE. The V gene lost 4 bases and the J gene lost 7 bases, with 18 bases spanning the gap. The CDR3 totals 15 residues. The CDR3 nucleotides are TGTGCCAGCAGCCCATATATGGGGATTCAGCAGCCCCAGCATTTT. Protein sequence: CASSPYMGIQQPQHF.

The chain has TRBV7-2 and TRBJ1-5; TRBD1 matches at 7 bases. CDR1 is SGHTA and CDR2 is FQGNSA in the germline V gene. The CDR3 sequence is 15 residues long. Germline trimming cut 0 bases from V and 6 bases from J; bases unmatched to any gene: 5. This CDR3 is CASSLAGRGGQPQHF. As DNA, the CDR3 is TGTGCCAGCAGCTTAGCCGGCAGGGGGGGTCAGCCCCAGCATTTT. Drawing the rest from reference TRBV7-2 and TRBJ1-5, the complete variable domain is GAGVSQSPSNKVTEKGKDVELRCDPISGHTALYWYRQSLGQGLEFLIYFQGNSAPDKSGLPSDRFSAERTGGSVSTLTIQRTQQEDSAVYLCASSLAGRGGQPQHFGDGTRLSIL.

Written as DNA, the CDR3 is TGTGCCAGCAGCCCCAGGGGGGTTTCTAGAGAGACCCAGTACTTC. Translation: CASSPRGVSRETQYF. This chain links TRBV5-6 with TRBJ2-5; weak D call: TRBD1 (7 bases). The V and J ends lost 4 bases and 4 bases respectively, with 17 bases between them. The CDR3 consists of 15 residues. Germline assignment: CDR1 SGHDT and CDR2 YYEEEE. Looking up the rest from reference TRBV5-6 and TRBJ2-5 gives the full variable domain: DAGVTQSPTHLIKTRGQQVTLRCSPKSGHDTVSWYQQALGQGPQFIFQYYEEEERQRGNFPDRFSGHQFPNYSSELNVNALLLGDSALYLCASSPRGVSRETQYFGPGTRLLVL.

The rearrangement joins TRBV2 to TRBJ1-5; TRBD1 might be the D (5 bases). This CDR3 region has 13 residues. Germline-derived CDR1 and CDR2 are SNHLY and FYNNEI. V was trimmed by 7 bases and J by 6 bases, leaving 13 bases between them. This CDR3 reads CASTQGGSQPQHF. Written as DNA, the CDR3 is TGTGCCAGCACCCAGGGCGGTAGTCAGCCCCAGCATTTT.

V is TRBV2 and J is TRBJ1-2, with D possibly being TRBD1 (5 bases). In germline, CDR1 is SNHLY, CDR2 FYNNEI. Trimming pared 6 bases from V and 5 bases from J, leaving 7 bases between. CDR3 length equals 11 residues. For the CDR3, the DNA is TGTGCCAGCAGGGGGGGATATGGCTACACCTTC. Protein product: CASRGGYGYTF.

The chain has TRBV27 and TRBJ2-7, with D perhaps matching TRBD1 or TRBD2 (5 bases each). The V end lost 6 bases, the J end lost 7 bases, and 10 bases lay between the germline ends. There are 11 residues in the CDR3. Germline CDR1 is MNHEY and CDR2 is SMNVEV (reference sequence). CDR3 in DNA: TGTGCCAGCAGGGGGACGGGAGAGCAGTACTTC. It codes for CASRGTGEQYF.

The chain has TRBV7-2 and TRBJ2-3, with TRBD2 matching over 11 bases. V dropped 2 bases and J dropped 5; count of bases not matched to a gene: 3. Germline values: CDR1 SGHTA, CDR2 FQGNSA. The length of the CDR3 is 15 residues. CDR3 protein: CASSLLAGGGDTQYF. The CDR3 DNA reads TGTGCCAGCAGCTTACTAGCGGGGGGTGGAGATACGCAGTATTTT.

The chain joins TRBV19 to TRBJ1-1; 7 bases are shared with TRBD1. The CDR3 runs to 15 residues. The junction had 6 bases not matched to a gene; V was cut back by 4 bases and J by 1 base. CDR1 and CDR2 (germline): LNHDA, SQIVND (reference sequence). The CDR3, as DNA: TGTGCCAGTAGTACACGGGACAGTGGGAACACTGAAGCTTTCTTT. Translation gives CASSTRDSGNTEAFF.

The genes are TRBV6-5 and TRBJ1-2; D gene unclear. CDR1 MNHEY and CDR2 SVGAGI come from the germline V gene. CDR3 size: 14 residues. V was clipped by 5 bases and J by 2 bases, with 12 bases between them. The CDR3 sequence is CASSHGPVNYGYTF. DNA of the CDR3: TGTGCCAGCAGTCACGGCCCGGTGAACTATGGCTACACCTTC.

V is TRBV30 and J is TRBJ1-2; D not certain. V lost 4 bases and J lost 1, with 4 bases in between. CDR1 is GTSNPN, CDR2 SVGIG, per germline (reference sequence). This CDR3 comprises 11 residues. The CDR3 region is CAWTGNYGYTF. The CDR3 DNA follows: TGTGCCTGGACGGGTAACTATGGCTACACCTTC.

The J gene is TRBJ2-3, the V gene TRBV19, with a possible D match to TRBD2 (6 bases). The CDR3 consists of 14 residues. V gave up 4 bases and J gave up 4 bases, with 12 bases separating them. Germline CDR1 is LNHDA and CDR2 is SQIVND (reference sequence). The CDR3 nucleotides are TGTGCCAGTAGTAATTCGGGGACTTCAGATACGCAGTATTTT. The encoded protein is CASSNSGTSDTQYF.

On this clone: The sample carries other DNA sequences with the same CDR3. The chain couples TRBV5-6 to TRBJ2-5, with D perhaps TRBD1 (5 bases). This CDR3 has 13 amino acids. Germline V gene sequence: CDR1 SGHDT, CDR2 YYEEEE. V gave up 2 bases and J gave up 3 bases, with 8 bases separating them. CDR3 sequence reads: CASSLTGEETQYF. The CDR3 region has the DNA TGTGCCAGCAGCTTAACAGGAGAAGAGACCCAGTACTTC.

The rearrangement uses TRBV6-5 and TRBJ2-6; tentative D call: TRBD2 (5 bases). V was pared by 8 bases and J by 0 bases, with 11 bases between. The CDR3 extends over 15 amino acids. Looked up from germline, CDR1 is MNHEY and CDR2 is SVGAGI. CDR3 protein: CASCRGSSGANVLTF. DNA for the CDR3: TGTGCCAGCTGCCGAGGGAGCTCTGGGGCCAACGTCCTGACTTTC.

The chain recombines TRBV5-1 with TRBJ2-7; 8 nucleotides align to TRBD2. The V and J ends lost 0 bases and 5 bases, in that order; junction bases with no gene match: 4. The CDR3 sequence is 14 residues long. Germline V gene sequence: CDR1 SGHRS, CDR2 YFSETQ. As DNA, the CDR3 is TGCGCCAGCAGCTTGGGCACGGGGGGGAACGAGCAGTACTTC. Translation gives CASSLGTGGNEQYF.

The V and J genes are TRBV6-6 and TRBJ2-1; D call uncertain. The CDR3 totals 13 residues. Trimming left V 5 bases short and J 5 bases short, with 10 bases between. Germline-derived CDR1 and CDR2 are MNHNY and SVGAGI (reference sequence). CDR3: CASSRLRDNEQFF. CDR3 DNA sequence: TGTGCCAGCAGTAGACTTAGAGACAATGAGCAGTTCTTC.

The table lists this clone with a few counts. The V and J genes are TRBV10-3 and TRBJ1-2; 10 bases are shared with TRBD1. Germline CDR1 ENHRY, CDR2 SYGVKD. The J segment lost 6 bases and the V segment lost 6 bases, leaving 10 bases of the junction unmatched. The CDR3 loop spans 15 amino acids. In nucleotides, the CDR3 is TGTGCCATCAGCGTACGAGAGACAGGGGGCGATGGCTACACCTTC. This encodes CAISVRETGGDGYTF.

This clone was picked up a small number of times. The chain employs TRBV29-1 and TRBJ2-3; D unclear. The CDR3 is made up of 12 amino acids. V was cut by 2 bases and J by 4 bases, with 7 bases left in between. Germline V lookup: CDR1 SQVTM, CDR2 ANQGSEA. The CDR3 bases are TGCAGCGTTGAAAGTCGGGCAGATACGCAGTATTTT. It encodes CSVESRADTQYF.

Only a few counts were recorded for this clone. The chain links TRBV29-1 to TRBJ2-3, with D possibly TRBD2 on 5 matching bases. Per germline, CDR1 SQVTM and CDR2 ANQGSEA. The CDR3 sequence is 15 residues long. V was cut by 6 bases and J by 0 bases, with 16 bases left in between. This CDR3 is CSVDHYPGSTDTQYF. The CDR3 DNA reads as TGCAGCGTCGATCATTATCCGGGGAGCACAGATACGCAGTATTTT.

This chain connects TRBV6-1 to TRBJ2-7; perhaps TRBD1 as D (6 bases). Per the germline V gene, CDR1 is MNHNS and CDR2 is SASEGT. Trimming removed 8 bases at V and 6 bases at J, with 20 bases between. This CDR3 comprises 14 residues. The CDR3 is CASVERGQWSEQYF. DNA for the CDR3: TGTGCCAGCGTTGAAAGAGGACAGTGGTCCGAGCAGTACTTC.

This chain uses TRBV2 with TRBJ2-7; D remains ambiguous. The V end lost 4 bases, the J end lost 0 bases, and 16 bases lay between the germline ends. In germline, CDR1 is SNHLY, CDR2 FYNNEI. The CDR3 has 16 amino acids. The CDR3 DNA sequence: TGTGCCAGCAGTGGATGGGAACACGGCGCCTCCTACGAGCAGTACTTC. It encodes CASSGWEHGASYEQYF.